This T cell receptor (beta chain) was found in a study of blood T cell repertoires in COVID-19. Study-level background: There were acute and convalescent COVID-19 samples, and they came from the United States, Italy and Spain. Sources were T cells, B-cell-depleted T cells, or PBMCs; the material itself was cDNA or gDNA.

This clone was observed a handful of times. The CDR3 has 15 residues. Germline V CDR1 and CDR2: SEHNR, FQNEAQ (reference sequence). With 2 bases removed from V and 3 bases from J, the gap between germline ends came to 13 bases. Methods used by the authors: Counts of nucleated cells, estimated from reference gene primer amplification, were obtained. Libraries were prepared by immunoSEQ multiplex PCR; TCRdb keeps only in-frame clonotypes and omits some of them. The DNA gave D and trimming, while V, J and clone size come from that table. The table lists some 96,000 clones, 85% to 90% of them singletons. The source of this sequence is a human donor in a cohort sampled during active COVID-19. The chain couples TRBV7-9 to TRBJ1-2; no reliable D call. Sequences were obtained from peripheral blood. For the CDR3, the DNA is TGTGCCAGCAGCTTAACTACGGGGTTGGACTATGGCTACACCTTC. The encoded protein is CASSLTTGLDYGYTF.